This is a list of T cell receptor beta chains from one sample in a study of blood T cell repertoires in COVID-19. Clones were read by immunoSEQ multiplex PCR, and TCRdb kept only the in-frame ones, dropping some. The repertoire holds approximately 260,000 clones, roughly 85% seen once, with about 4.9% in the top ten. Sequenced sample: peripheral blood. Receptor source: a man in his 60s who had recovered from COVID-19. Each CDR3 is given with its conserved first and last residue. Fields, in order: clone size, J gene, D gene, V gene, CDR3 DNA, CDR3 protein. The D gene is left open where the match is weak. A row's size may be missing; if present it is once, few, many or a size class.

abundance: -
j_gene: TRBJ1-6
d_gene: -
v_gene: TRBV7-9
CDR3nt: TGTGCCAGCAGCTCAGTGTCCGGGGATTCACCCCTCCACTTT
CDR3aa: CASSSVSGDSPLHF

abundance: -
j_gene: TRBJ1-6
d_gene: TRBD1
v_gene: TRBV2
CDR3nt: TGTGCCAGCAGCCTGACAGGGCGTAATTCACCCCTCCACTTT
CDR3aa: CASSLTGRNSPLHF

abundance: -
j_gene: TRBJ2-3
d_gene: -
v_gene: TRBV19
CDR3nt: TGTGCCAGTAGTACCCAAGGAGTTAGAGATACGCAGTATTTT
CDR3aa: CASSTQGVRDTQYF

abundance: -
j_gene: TRBJ2-3
d_gene: TRBD2
v_gene: TRBV15
CDR3nt: TGTGCCACCAGCAGATCAGCGGGAGGGTCAGCAGATACGCAGTATTTT
CDR3aa: CATSRSAGGSADTQYF

abundance: -
j_gene: TRBJ1-4
d_gene: -
v_gene: TRBV3-1/TRBV3-2
CDR3nt: TGTGCCAGCAGCCTTGGACCTCGGGAGGAAAAACTGTTTTTT
CDR3aa: CASSLGPREEKLFF

abundance: -
j_gene: TRBJ2-1
d_gene: -
v_gene: TRBV1
CDR3nt: TGCACCAGCAGCCAGGGAAGTCCGGGACTAGAGAAGAGTGAGCAGTTCTTC
CDR3aa: CTSSQGSPGLEKSEQFF

abundance: -
j_gene: TRBJ1-4
d_gene: TRBD1
v_gene: TRBV5-4
CDR3nt: TGTGCCAGCTCCCCAGGGGGCATTAATGAAAAACTGTTTTTT
CDR3aa: CASSPGGINEKLFF

abundance: few
j_gene: TRBJ1-1
d_gene: TRBD1
v_gene: TRBV3-1/TRBV3-2
CDR3nt: TGTGCCAGCAGCCAAGGGACAGGAGGGACTGAAGCTTTCTTT
CDR3aa: CASSQGTGGTEAFF

abundance: -
j_gene: TRBJ2-6
d_gene: TRBD1
v_gene: TRBV6-2/TRBV6-3
CDR3nt: TGTGCCAGCAGTAACCCGACAGGGGGTTTTGGGGCCAACGTCCTGACTTTC
CDR3aa: CASSNPTGGFGANVLTF

abundance: -
j_gene: TRBJ2-2
d_gene: -
v_gene: TRBV4-2
CDR3nt: TGTGCCAGCAGCCAAGTGTCCCTTACCGGGGAGCTGTTTTTT
CDR3aa: CASSQVSLTGELFF

abundance: -
j_gene: TRBJ2-3
d_gene: TRBD2
v_gene: TRBV28
CDR3nt: TGTGCCAGCTCCCCTACGGGGCGGGGGTCGGATACGCAGTATTTT
CDR3aa: CASSPTGRGSDTQYF

abundance: -
j_gene: TRBJ1-2
d_gene: -
v_gene: TRBV7-2
CDR3nt: TGTGCCAGCAGCTTTACCGAGGGTGGCTACACCTTC
CDR3aa: CASSFTEGGYTF

abundance: -
j_gene: TRBJ2-7
d_gene: -
v_gene: TRBV14
CDR3nt: TGTGCCAGCAGCCAAGAGTGGACAGCCAAGAACTACGAGCAGTACTTC
CDR3aa: CASSQEWTAKNYEQYF

abundance: few
j_gene: TRBJ2-7
d_gene: TRBD1
v_gene: TRBV10-2
CDR3nt: TGCGCCAGCAATCCCACGGGACAGGGGAACTACGAGCAGTACTTC
CDR3aa: CASNPTGQGNYEQYF

abundance: -
j_gene: TRBJ2-3
d_gene: -
v_gene: TRBV11-3
CDR3nt: TGTGCCAGCAGCCGCGGCACAGATACGCAGTATTTT
CDR3aa: CASSRGTDTQYF

abundance: -
j_gene: TRBJ2-2
d_gene: -
v_gene: TRBV7-2
CDR3nt: TGTGCCAGCAGCTTAGTCGGGGGGCCGAACACCGGGGAGCTGTTTTTT
CDR3aa: CASSLVGGPNTGELFF

abundance: -
j_gene: TRBJ2-2
d_gene: TRBD2
v_gene: TRBV5-4
CDR3nt: TGTGCCAGCAGGCAAGAGGGACTAGCGGGAGGCGGGGAGCTGTTTTTT
CDR3aa: CASRQEGLAGGGELFF

abundance: -
j_gene: TRBJ1-4
d_gene: -
v_gene: TRBV5-5
CDR3nt: TGTGCCAGCAGCTTGGATCCGTATTCAACTAATGAAAAACTGTTTTTT
CDR3aa: CASSLDPYSTNEKLFF

abundance: -
j_gene: TRBJ2-1
d_gene: TRBD2
v_gene: TRBV9
CDR3nt: TGTGCCAGCAGCACCGGGACTAGCGGGAGTAATGAGCAGTTCTTC
CDR3aa: CASSTGTSGSNEQFF

abundance: -
j_gene: TRBJ2-7
d_gene: -
v_gene: TRBV19
CDR3nt: TGTGCCAGTAGTACCTCCGGGGTGGTTGGGGCCTACGAGCAGTACTTC
CDR3aa: CASSTSGVVGAYEQYF

abundance: -
j_gene: TRBJ1-2
d_gene: -
v_gene: TRBV10-1
CDR3nt: TGCGCCAGCAGTGGCTCAGGGAACTATGGCTACACCTTC
CDR3aa: CASSGSGNYGYTF

abundance: once
j_gene: TRBJ2-5
d_gene: TRBD1
v_gene: TRBV6-1
CDR3nt: TGTGCCAGCAGTGCCTTAACCGGGACAGGGGTGGAGACCCAGTACTTC
CDR3aa: CASSALTGTGVETQYF

abundance: -
j_gene: TRBJ2-1
d_gene: TRBD2
v_gene: TRBV13
CDR3nt: TGTGCCAGCAGCCTTAGCGGGAGGGCTAATTACAATGAGCAGTTCTTC
CDR3aa: CASSLSGRANYNEQFF

abundance: -
j_gene: TRBJ1-4
d_gene: TRBD1
v_gene: TRBV5-1
CDR3nt: TGCGCCAGCAGCTTGCAGGGGGAGGCGGAAAAACTGTTTTTT
CDR3aa: CASSLQGEAEKLFF

abundance: -
j_gene: TRBJ2-3
d_gene: TRBD2
v_gene: TRBV19
CDR3nt: TGTGCCACCCGGTCGCGGGGGGATACGCAGTATTTT
CDR3aa: CATRSRGDTQYF

abundance: -
j_gene: TRBJ2-5
d_gene: TRBD2
v_gene: TRBV18
CDR3nt: TGTGCCAGCTCACCAGGAGCGGGATACCAAGAGACCCAGTACTTC
CDR3aa: CASSPGAGYQETQYF

abundance: -
j_gene: TRBJ2-5
d_gene: -
v_gene: TRBV10-3
CDR3nt: TGTGCCATCAGTGGCGGTGGTGGGGAGACCCAGTACTTC
CDR3aa: CAISGGGGETQYF

abundance: -
j_gene: TRBJ1-2
d_gene: -
v_gene: TRBV7-2
CDR3nt: TGTGCCAGCAGCTCGGGTCGGACACGGACGTGGGGCTACACCTTC
CDR3aa: CASSSGRTRTWGYTF

abundance: -
j_gene: TRBJ2-2
d_gene: -
v_gene: TRBV15
CDR3nt: TGTGCCACTGGGGAGAAGCCCGGGGAGCTGTTTTTT
CDR3aa: CATGEKPGELFF

abundance: -
j_gene: TRBJ1-3
d_gene: TRBD1
v_gene: TRBV6-5
CDR3nt: TGTGCCAGCAGTCAGGACAGGGCTGGAAACACCATATATTTT
CDR3aa: CASSQDRAGNTIYF

abundance: -
j_gene: TRBJ2-1
d_gene: TRBD2
v_gene: TRBV30
CDR3nt: TGTGCCCTCTCTGGCGGGGGAAGCTACAATGAGCAGTTCTTC
CDR3aa: CALSGGGSYNEQFF

abundance: few
j_gene: TRBJ2-2
d_gene: TRBD1
v_gene: TRBV30
CDR3nt: TGTGCCTGGAGACGACGGACAGGGGGCACCGGGGAGCTGTTTTTT
CDR3aa: CAWRRRTGGTGELFF

abundance: -
j_gene: TRBJ1-4
d_gene: -
v_gene: TRBV28
CDR3nt: TGTGCCAGCAGTTCAACCGGGGTCGGACGTTATGAAAAACTGTTTTTT
CDR3aa: CASSSTGVGRYEKLFF